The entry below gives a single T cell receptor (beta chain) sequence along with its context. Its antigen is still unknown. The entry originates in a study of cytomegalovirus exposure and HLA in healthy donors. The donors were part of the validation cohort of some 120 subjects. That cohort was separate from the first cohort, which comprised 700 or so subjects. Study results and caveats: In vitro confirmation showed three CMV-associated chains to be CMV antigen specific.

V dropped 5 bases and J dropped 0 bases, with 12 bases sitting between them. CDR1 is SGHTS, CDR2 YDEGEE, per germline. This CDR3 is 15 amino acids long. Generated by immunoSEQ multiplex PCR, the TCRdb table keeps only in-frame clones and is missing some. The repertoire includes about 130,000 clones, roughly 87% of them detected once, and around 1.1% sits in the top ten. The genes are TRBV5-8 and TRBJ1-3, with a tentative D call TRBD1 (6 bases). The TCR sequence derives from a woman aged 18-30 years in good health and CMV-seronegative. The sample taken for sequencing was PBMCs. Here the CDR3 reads CASSQGQISGNTIYF. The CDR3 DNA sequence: TGTGCCAGCAGTCAAGGACAGATCTCTGGAAACACCATATATTTT. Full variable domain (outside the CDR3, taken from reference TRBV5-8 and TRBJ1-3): EAGVTQSPTHLIKTRGQQATLRCSPISGHTSVYWYQQALGLGLQFLLWYDEGEERNRGNFPPRFSGRQFPNYSSELNVNALELEDSALYLCASSQGQISGNTIYFGEGSWLTVV.